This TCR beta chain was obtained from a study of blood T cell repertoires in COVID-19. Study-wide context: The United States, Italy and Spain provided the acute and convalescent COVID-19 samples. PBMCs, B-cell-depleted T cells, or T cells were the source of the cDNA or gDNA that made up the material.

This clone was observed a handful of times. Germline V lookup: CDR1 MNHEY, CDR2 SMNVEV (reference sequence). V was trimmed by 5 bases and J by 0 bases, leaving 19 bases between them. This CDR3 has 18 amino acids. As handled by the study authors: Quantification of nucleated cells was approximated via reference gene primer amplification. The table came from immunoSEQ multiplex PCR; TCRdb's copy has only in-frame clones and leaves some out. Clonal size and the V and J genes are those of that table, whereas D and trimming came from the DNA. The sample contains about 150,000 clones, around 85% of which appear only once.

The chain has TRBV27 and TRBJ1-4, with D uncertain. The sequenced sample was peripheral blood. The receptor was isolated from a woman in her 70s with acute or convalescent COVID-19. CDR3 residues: CASSLRDLRTSTNEKLFF. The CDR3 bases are TGTGCCAGCAGTCTCCGGGATCTCAGAACTTCAACTAATGAAAAACTGTTTTTT.